Below, one TCR beta chain is given with its context. Clones were read by immunoSEQ multiplex PCR, and TCRdb kept only the in-frame ones, dropping some. The table records nearly 300,000 clones, around 76% of them present only once. The sample comes from a study of cytotoxic CD8 clonotypes in ibrutinib-treated CLL. With V trimmed by 6 bases and J by 1 base, 8 bases remained unmatched. The CDR3 has 16 amino acids. From germline, CDR1 is SGHTA and CDR2 FQGNSA. The TCR was taken from a human donor with chronic lymphocytic leukemia. The gene calls are TRBV7-2 and TRBJ2-7, with TRBD2 identical over 11 bases. The material was PBMCs, obtained at disease progression, from a patient treated with ibrutinib. This CDR3 is CASRVSGGALSYEQYF. DNA for the CDR3: TGTGCCAGCAGGGTTAGCGGGGGGGCCTTGTCCTACGAGCAGTACTTC.